This T cell receptor beta chain originates from a study of response to subunit inactivated influenza vaccine. TCRdb re-called the RT-PCR reads through MiXCR, storing one row per CDR3 protein. The table lists about 570,000 distinct CDR3 sequences, about 11% of them singletons, with 11% in the top ten. The length of the CDR3 is 16 residues. Germline assignment: CDR1 SGHRS and CDR2 YFSETQ. J lost 1 base, V lost 2 bases, and 8 bases had no gene match. This sample also appeared in a second study, on T cells expressing NK-cell markers. That investigation notes: TCR beta libraries carry UMIs added by 5'RACE template switching.

This receptor was obtained from a man aged 50 or older who received an inactivated influenza vaccine. This chain uses TRBV5-1 with TRBJ2-5, with TRBD2 identical over 7 bases. The material was PBMCs from blood, obtained on the day of vaccination. This chain's CDR3 is CASSLQSGGPQETQYF. The CDR3 coding sequence is TGCGCCAGCAGCTTACAATCGGGAGGCCCCCAAGAGACCCAGTACTTC.